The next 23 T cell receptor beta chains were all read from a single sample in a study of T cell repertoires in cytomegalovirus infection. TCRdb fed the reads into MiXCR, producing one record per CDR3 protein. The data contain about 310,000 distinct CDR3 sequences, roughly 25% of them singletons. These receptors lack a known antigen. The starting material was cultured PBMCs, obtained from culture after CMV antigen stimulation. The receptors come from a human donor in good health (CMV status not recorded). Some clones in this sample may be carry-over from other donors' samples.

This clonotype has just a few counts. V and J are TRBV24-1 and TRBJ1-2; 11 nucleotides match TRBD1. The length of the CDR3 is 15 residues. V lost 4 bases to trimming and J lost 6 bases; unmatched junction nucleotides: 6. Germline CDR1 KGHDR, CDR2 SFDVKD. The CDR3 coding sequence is TGTGCCACCAGTGACGGGGGACAGGGGGGCGATGGCTACACCTTC. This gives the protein CATSDGGQGGDGYTF.

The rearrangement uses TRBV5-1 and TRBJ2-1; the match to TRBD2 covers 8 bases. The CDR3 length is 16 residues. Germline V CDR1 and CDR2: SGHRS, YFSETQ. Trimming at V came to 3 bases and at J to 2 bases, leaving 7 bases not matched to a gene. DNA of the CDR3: TGCGCCAGCAGCTCCTCAGGACTAGCAGCCTACAATGAGCAGTTCTTC. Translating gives CASSSSGLAAYNEQFF.

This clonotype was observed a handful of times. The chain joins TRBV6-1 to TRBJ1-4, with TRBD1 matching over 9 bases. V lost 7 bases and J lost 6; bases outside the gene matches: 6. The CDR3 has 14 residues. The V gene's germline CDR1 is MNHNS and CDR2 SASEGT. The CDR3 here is CASKVGTGHEKLFF. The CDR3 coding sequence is TGTGCCAGCAAAGTGGGGACAGGGCATGAAAAACTGTTTTTT.

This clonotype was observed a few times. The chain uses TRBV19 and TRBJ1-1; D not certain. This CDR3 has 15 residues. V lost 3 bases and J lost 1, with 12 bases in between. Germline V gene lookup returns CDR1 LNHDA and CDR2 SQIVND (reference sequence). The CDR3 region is CASSIGPGPNTEAFF. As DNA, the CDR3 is TGTGCCAGTAGTATTGGGCCGGGTCCGAACACTGAAGCTTTCTTT.

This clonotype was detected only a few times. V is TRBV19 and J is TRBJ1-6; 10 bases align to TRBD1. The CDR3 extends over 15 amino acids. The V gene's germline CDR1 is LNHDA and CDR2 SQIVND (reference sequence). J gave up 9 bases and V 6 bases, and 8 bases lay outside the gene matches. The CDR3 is CASRRDRGPTSPLHF. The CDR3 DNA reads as TGTGCCAGTAGGCGGGACAGGGGTCCCACTTCACCCCTCCACTTT.

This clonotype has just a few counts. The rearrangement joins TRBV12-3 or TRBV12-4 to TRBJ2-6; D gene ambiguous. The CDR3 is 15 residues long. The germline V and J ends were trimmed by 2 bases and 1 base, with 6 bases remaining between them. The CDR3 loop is CASSLSASGANVLTF. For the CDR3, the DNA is TGTGCCAGCAGTTTAAGTGCTTCTGGGGCCAACGTCCTGACTTTC.

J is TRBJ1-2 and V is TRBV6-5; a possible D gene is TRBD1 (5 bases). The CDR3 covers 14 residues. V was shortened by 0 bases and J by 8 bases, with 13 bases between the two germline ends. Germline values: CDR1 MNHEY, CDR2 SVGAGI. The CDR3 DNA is TGTGCCAGCAGTTACTCGAATAGCCAGGGCGGCTACACCTTC. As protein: CASSYSNSQGGYTF.

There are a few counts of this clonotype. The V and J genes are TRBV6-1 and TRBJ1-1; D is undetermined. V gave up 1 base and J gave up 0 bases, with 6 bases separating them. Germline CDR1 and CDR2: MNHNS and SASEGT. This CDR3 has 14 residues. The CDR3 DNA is TGTGCCAGCAGTGAAGTTAATTTGAACACTGAAGCTTTCTTT. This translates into CASSEVNLNTEAFF.

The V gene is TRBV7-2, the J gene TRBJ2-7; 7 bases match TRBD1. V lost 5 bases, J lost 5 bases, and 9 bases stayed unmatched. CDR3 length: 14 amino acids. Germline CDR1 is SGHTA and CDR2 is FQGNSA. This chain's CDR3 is CASSTWTGGHEQYF. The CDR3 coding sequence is TGTGCCAGCAGCACATGGACAGGTGGCCACGAGCAGTACTTC.

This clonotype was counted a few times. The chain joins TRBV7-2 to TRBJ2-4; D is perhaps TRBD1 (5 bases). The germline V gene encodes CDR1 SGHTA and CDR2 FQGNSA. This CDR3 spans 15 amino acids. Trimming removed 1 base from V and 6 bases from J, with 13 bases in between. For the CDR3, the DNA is TGTGCCAGCAGCTTAGGTGTAGGGGTGGCAAACATTCAGTACTTC. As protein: CASSLGVGVANIQYF.

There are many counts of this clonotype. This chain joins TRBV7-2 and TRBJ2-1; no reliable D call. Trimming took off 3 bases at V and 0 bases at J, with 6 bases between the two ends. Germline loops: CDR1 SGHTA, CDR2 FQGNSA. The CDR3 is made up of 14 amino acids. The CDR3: CASSFQSSYNEQFF. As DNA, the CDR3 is TGTGCCAGCAGCTTCCAGAGCTCCTACAATGAGCAGTTCTTC.

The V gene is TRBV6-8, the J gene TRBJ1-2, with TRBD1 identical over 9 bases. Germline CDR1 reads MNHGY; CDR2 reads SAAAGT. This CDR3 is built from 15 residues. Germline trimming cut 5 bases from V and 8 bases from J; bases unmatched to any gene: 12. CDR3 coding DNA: TGTGCCAGCAGTCTATCCACGGACAGGGGAGGAGGCTACACCTTC. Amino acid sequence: CASSLSTDRGGGYTF.

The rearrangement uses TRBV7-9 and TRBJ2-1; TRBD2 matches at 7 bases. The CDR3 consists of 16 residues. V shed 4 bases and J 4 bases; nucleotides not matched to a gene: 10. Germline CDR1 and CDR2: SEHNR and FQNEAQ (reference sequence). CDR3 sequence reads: CASSSGRTSAYNEQFF. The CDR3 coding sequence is TGTGCCAGCAGCTCCGGGCGGACTAGTGCTTACAATGAGCAGTTCTTC.

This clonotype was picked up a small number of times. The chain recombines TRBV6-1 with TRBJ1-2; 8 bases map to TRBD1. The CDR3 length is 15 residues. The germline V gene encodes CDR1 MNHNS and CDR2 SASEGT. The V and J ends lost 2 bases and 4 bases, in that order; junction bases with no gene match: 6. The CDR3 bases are TGTGCCAGCAGTGAAAGGCGCACAGGGGGCTATGGCTACACCTTC. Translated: CASSERRTGGYGYTF.

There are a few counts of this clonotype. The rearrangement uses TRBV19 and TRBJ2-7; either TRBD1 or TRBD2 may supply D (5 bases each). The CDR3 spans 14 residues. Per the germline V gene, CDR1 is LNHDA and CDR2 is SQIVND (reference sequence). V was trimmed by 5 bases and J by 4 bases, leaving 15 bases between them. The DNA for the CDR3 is TGTGCCAGTAGTTCCGGGGCCAGAGGATACGAGCAGTACTTC. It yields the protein CASSSGARGYEQYF. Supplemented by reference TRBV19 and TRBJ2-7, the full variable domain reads DGGITQSPKYLFRKEGQNVTLSCEQNLNHDAMYWYRQDPGQGLRLIYYSQIVNDFQKGDIAEGYSVSREKKESFPLTVTSAQKNPTAFYLCASSSGARGYEQYFGPGTRLTVT.

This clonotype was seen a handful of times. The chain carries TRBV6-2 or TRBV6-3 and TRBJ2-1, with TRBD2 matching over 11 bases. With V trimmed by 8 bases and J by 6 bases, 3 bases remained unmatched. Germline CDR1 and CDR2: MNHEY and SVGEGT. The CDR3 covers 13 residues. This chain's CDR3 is CASRLAGSNEQFF. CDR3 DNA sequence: TGTGCCAGCCGACTAGCGGGAAGCAATGAGCAGTTCTTC.

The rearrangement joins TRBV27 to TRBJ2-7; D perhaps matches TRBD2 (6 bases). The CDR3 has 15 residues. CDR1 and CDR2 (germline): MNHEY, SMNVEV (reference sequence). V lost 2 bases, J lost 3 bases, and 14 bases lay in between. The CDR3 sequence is CASSLRDSLSYEQYF. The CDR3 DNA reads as TGTGCCAGCAGTTTAAGGGACTCCTTAAGCTACGAGCAGTACTTC.

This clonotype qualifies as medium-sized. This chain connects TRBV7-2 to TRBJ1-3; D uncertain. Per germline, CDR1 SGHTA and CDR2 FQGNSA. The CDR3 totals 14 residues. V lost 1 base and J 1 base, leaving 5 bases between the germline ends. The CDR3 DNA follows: TGTGCCAGCAGCTTAGGGTGGTCTGGAAACACCATATATTTT. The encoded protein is CASSLGWSGNTIYF.

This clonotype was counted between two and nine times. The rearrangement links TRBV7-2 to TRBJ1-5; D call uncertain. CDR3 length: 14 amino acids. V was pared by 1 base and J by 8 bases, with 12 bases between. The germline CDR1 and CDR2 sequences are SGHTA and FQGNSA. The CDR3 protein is CASSLGGPFEPQHF. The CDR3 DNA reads TGTGCCAGCAGCTTAGGGGGTCCTTTTGAGCCCCAGCATTTT.

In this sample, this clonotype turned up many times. In DNA, the CDR3 is TGTGCCAGCAGCTTAGCGAGGACTAGATCCAATGAGCAGTTCTTC. Protein: CASSLARTRSNEQFF. This chain links TRBV7-9 with TRBJ2-1; TRBD2 aligns across 7 bases. V shed 0 bases, J shed 6 bases, and the junction held 5 bases outside the gene matches. The germline V gene encodes CDR1 SEHNR and CDR2 FQNEAQ (reference sequence). CDR3 length equals 15 residues.

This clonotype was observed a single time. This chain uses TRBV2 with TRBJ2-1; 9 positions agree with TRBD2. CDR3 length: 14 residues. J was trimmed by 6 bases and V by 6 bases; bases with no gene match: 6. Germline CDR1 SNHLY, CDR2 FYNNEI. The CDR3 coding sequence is TGTGCCAGCAGAGTTAGCGGGAGTGGCAATGAGCAGTTCTTC. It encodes CASRVSGSGNEQFF.

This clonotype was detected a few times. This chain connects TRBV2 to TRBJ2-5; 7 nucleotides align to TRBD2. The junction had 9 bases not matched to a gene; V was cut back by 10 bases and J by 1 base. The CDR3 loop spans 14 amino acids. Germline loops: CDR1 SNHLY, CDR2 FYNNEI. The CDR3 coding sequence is TGTGCCATTACCGGGACTAACCTCCAAGAGACCCAGTACTTC. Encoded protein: CAITGTNLQETQYF.

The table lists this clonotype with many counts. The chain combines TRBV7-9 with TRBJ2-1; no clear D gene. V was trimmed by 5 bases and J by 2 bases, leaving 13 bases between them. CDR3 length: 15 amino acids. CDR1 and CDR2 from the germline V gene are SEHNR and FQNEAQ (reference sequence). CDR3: CASSLQVPTYNEQFF. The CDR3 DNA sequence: TGTGCCAGCAGCCTCCAGGTCCCTACCTACAATGAGCAGTTCTTC. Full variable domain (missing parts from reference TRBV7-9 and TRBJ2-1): DTGVSQNPRHKITKRGQNVTFRCDPISEHNRLYWYRQTLGQGPEFLTYFQNEAQLEKSRLLSDRFSAERPKGSFSTLEIQRTEQGDSAMYLCASSLQVPTYNEQFFGPGTRLTVL.